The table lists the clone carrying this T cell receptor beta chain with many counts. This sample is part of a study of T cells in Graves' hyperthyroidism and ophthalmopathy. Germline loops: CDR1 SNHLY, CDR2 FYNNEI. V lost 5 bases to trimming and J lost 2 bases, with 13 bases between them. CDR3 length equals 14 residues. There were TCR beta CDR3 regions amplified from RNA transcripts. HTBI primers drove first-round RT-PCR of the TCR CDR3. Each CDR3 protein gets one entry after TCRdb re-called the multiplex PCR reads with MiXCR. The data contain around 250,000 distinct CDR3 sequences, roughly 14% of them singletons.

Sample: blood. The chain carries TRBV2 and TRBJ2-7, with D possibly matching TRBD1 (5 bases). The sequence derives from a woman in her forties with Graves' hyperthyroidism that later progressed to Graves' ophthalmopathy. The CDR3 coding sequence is TGTGCCAGCAGTTTTAATAGGGGTACCTACGAGCAGTACTTC. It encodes CASSFNRGTYEQYF.